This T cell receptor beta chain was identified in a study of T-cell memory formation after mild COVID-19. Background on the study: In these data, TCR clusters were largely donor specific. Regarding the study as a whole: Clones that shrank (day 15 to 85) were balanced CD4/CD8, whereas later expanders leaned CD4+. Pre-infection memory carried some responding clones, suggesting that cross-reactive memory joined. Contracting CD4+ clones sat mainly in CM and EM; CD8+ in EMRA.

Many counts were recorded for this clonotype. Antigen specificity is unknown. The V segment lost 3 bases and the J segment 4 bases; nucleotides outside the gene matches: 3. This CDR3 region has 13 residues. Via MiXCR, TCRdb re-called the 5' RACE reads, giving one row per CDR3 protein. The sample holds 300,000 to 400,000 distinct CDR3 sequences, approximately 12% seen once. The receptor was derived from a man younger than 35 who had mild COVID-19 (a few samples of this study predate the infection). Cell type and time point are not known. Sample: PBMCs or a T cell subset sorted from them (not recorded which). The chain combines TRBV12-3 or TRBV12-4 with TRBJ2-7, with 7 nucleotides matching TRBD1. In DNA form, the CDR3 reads TGTGCCAGCAGTTTTGGGACAGCATACGAGCAGTACGTC. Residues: CASSFGTAYEQYV.